This T cell receptor beta chain derives from a study of blood T cell repertoires in COVID-19. Study in general: PBMCs, B-cell-depleted T cells, or T cells were the source of the cDNA or gDNA that made up the material.

The authors' processing: The assay estimated nucleated cells by amplifying reference gene primers. Method: immunoSEQ multiplex PCR; TCRdb's copy keeps in-frame clones and lacks some. The V and J calls and clone size come from that table; D and trimming were worked out from the DNA. The sample holds a few hundred thousand clones, 75% to 90% seen once. The germline gives CDR1 SGDLS, CDR2 YYNGEE. Trimming cost V 4 bases and J 2 bases, with 6 bases left between them. The CDR3 totals 12 residues. Patients of the Seattle cohort, enrolled during active infection, were followed longitudinally. Sequences were obtained from peripheral blood. The TCR sequence derives from a woman in her seventies with COVID-19, enrolled during active disease. This sequence joins TRBV9 and TRBJ1-1, with D uncertain. The CDR3, as DNA: TGTGCCAGCAGCCGGGGAAACACTGAAGCTTTCTTT. Residues: CASSRGNTEAFF.